This T cell receptor (beta chain) was captured in a study of blood T cell repertoires in COVID-19. Study-wide context: COVID-19 samples from acute and convalescent phases originated in the United States, Italy and Spain.

Trimming cost V 6 bases and J 6 bases; bases outside gene matches: 13. The CDR3 runs to 15 residues. Germline assignment: CDR1 MNHEY and CDR2 SVGEGT. Original methodology: Amplification of reference gene primers was used by the study to estimate nucleated cell counts. Profiling relied on immunoSEQ multiplex PCR, and the TCRdb table lists in-frame clones only, not all of them. From that table come the V and J calls and clone size; the DNA was used to work out D and trimming. Of just over 300,000 clones in the sample, roughly nine tenths were seen once. The receptor was isolated from a man aged 18 to 30 with active or convalescent COVID-19. Source material: peripheral blood. This chain connects TRBV6-2 or TRBV6-3 to TRBJ2-5; TRBD2 matches 7 bases. The CDR3 is CASSPKGLLAKTQYF. CDR3 DNA: TGTGCCAGCAGCCCCAAGGGTTTACTAGCGAAGACCCAGTACTTC.